Each of the 20 T cell receptor beta chains below was sequenced from the same sample in a study of cytomegalovirus exposure and HLA in healthy donors. The study ran its PCR with 60 Vbeta and 13 Jbeta primers. Profiled with immunoSEQ multiplex PCR; TCRdb holds only in-frame clones, not every one. The sample contains approximately 130,000 clones, about 80% of which appear only once. The sequenced sample consisted of PBMCs. The receptors were sampled from a man between 50 and 59 years old in good health and CMV-seronegative.

This clone appeared a few times. The CDR3 DNA follows: TGTGCCAGCAGCCGGACAGGGTCCGGAGAAAAACTGTTTTTT. Its protein product is CASSRTGSGEKLFF. The chain joins TRBV7-9 to TRBJ1-4, with 8 positions matching TRBD1. This CDR3 has 14 residues. Looked up from germline, CDR1 is SEHNR and CDR2 is FQNEAQ (reference sequence). Trimming removed 5 bases from V and 8 bases from J; junction bases left unmatched: 7.

The J gene is TRBJ1-1, the V gene TRBV6-1, with D unclear. The CDR3 totals 10 residues. The V gene's germline CDR1 is MNHNS and CDR2 SASEGT. Trimming took 6 bases from V and 6 from J, leaving 5 bases between them. The CDR3 DNA reads TGTGCCAGCAGGGCAGCTGAAGCTTTCTTT. Amino acid sequence: CASRAAEAFF.

V and J are TRBV6-5 and TRBJ2-5; D might be TRBD2 (7 bases). Looked up from germline, CDR1 is MNHEY and CDR2 is SVGAGI. The length of the CDR3 is 14 residues. V was shortened by 7 bases and J by 5 bases, with 17 bases between the two germline ends. For the CDR3, the DNA is TGTGCCAGCAAATCTGGGGGGGCCCCGGAGACCCAGTACTTC. It encodes CASKSGGAPETQYF.

The V and J genes are TRBV19 and TRBJ2-2; TRBD1 is a possible D gene (6 bases). The V gene's germline CDR1 is LNHDA and CDR2 SQIVND (reference sequence). This CDR3 comprises 15 residues. V was trimmed by 6 bases and J by 1 base, leaving 12 bases between them. In DNA form, the CDR3 reads TGTGCCAGTAGGTTAGGACAGAGGAACACCGGGGAGCTGTTTTTT. Its protein product is CASRLGQRNTGELFF.

The chain joins TRBV7-9 to TRBJ2-1; no clear D. CDR1 is SEHNR and CDR2 is FQNEAQ in the germline V gene (reference sequence). The CDR3 covers 15 residues. V was pared by 1 base and J by 0 bases, with 7 bases between. The CDR3 sequence: CASSLGESSYNEQFF. CDR3 bases: TGTGCCAGCAGCTTAGGAGAGAGCTCCTACAATGAGCAGTTCTTC. The full variable domain, completed using reference TRBV7-9 and TRBJ2-1, is DTGVSQNPRHKITKRGQNVTFRCDPISEHNRLYWYRQTLGQGPEFLTYFQNEAQLEKSRLLSDRFSAERPKGSFSTLEIQRTEQGDSAMYLCASSLGESSYNEQFFGPGTRLTVL.

The rearrangement links TRBV2 to TRBJ2-7; maybe TRBD1 (6 bases). CDR3 length: 15 amino acids. The V gene lost 4 bases and the J gene lost 3 bases, with 16 bases spanning the gap. Germline V gene sequence: CDR1 SNHLY, CDR2 FYNNEI. CDR3 protein: CASSGAGTNYYEQYF. CDR3 bases: TGTGCCAGCAGTGGGGCCGGGACAAACTACTACGAGCAGTACTTC.

J is TRBJ2-1 and V is TRBV5-1; 11 bases map to TRBD2. The CDR3 length is 14 residues. Germline V lookup: CDR1 SGHRS, CDR2 YFSETQ. With V trimmed by 7 bases and J by 5 bases, 5 bases remained unmatched. For the CDR3, the DNA is TGCGCCAGCTCCCCGACTAGCGGGAACAATGAGCAGTTCTTC. Its translation is CASSPTSGNNEQFF.

This chain links TRBV19 with TRBJ1-5; D is ambiguous. Germline V gives CDR1 LNHDA, CDR2 SQIVND (reference sequence). The V end lost 7 bases, the J end lost 3 bases, and 13 bases lay between the germline ends. This CDR3 is built from 14 residues. CDR3 DNA: TGTGCCAGTACCCCGGAGAGGGTCAATCAGCCCCAGCATTTT. Its translation is CASTPERVNQPQHF.

The CDR3 sequence: CASRQHRDRVYEQYF. CDR3 nucleotides: TGTGCCAGCCGACAACACCGGGACAGGGTGTACGAGCAGTACTTC. This chain joins TRBV2 and TRBJ2-7, with 9 bases that match TRBD1. Trimming removed 8 bases from V and 4 bases from J; junction bases left unmatched: 12. The germline V gene encodes CDR1 SNHLY and CDR2 FYNNEI. The CDR3 loop spans 15 amino acids.

This chain uses TRBV2 with TRBJ2-5, with 15 bases lining up with TRBD2. This CDR3 comprises 16 residues. Trimming took 3 bases from V and 5 from J; bases not matched to a gene: 4. Germline values: CDR1 SNHLY, CDR2 FYNNEI. The CDR3 spells CASSEEGLAGGETQYF. In nucleotides, the CDR3 is TGTGCCAGCAGTGAGGAAGGACTAGCGGGGGGGGAGACCCAGTACTTC.

V usage is TRBV9 and J usage is TRBJ2-5; D might be TRBD1 (5 bases). The CDR3 has 15 residues. Trimming took off 1 base at V and 5 bases at J, with 15 bases between the two ends. CDR1 SGDLS and CDR2 YYNGEE come from the germline V gene. In DNA form, the CDR3 reads TGTGCCAGCAGCGTAACAGGAGAATTTTACGAGACCCAGTACTTC. This encodes CASSVTGEFYETQYF.

The rearrangement joins TRBV28 to TRBJ2-4, with D perhaps matching TRBD2 (5 bases). Germline CDR1 and CDR2: MDHEN and SYDVKM. V was pared by 5 bases and J by 0 bases, with 11 bases between. CDR3 length equals 15 residues. CDR3 nucleotides: TGTGCCAGCAGTGAAGGCGGGCCAGCCAAAAACATTCAGTACTTC. It codes for CASSEGGPAKNIQYF.

CDR3 protein: CASSLGQKSDGYTF. Here the CDR3 DNA reads TGCGCCAGCAGCTTGGGACAGAAATCAGACGGCTACACCTTC. J is TRBJ1-2 and V is TRBV5-1; D may be TRBD1 (5 bases). Germline CDR1 and CDR2: SGHRS and YFSETQ. Trimming took off 0 bases at V and 8 bases at J, with 14 bases between the two ends. The CDR3 is 14 amino acids.

The chain employs TRBV5-6 and TRBJ1-4; D is ambiguous. CDR3 size: 15 residues. With 4 bases removed from V and 7 bases from J, the gap between germline ends came to 17 bases. Germline V gene sequence: CDR1 SGHDT, CDR2 YYEEEE. The CDR3 DNA reads as TGTGCCAGCAGCCCGGTAACGGGAGGCCGTGAAAAACTGTTTTTT. Protein sequence: CASSPVTGGREKLFF.

The rearrangement links TRBV11-2 to TRBJ2-7; 7 bases are shared with TRBD1. V shed 1 base, J shed 3 bases, and the junction held 6 bases outside the gene matches. Germline V gene data show CDR1 as SGHAT and CDR2 as FQNNGV. The CDR3 has 15 residues. DNA of the CDR3: TGTGCCAGCAGCTTAGTTTCGGGACAGCACTACGAGCAGTACTTC. Translating it yields CASSLVSGQHYEQYF.

This chain links TRBV27 with TRBJ2-7; D is possibly TRBD2 (6 bases). The germline V gene encodes CDR1 MNHEY and CDR2 SMNVEV (reference sequence). The CDR3 totals 16 residues. Trimming shortened V by 6 bases and J by 6 bases, and 24 bases separated the two germline ends. CDR3 DNA: TGTGCCAGCAGCCCCTTTTTAGTGGGAGGACTCGGCGAGCAGTACTTC. It yields the protein CASSPFLVGGLGEQYF.

The genes are TRBV28 and TRBJ2-7, with D perhaps TRBD1 (5 bases). CDR1 and CDR2 (germline): MDHEN, SYDVKM. The V end lost 7 bases, the J end lost 0 bases, and 10 bases lay between the germline ends. The CDR3 is 13 amino acids. The CDR3 sequence is CASNPGLSYEQYF. CDR3 nucleotide sequence: TGTGCCAGCAACCCAGGGCTCTCCTACGAGCAGTACTTC.

The rearrangement links TRBV7-2 to TRBJ1-5; D is possibly TRBD1 (6 bases). The length of the CDR3 is 15 residues. Deletions cut 4 bases from V and 5 bases from J, with 15 bases between. Germline assignment: CDR1 SGHTA and CDR2 FQGNSA. As DNA, the CDR3 is TGTGCCAGCAGCTCAGACGGGGGGCCCGATCAGCCCCAGCATTTT. It yields the protein CASSSDGGPDQPQHF.

CDR3 sequence reads: CASSLLASYEQYF. The CDR3 coding sequence is TGTGCCAGCAGTTTGCTAGCGAGCTACGAGCAGTACTTC. This sequence joins TRBV6-5 and TRBJ2-7, with D possibly TRBD2 on 6 matching bases. Looked up from germline, CDR1 is MNHEY and CDR2 is SVGAGI. The V end lost 4 bases, the J end lost 3 bases, and 10 bases lay between the germline ends. The CDR3 covers 13 residues.

This clone has a handful of counts. The chain recombines TRBV5-1 with TRBJ1-2; possibly TRBD1 for D (6 bases). V lost 4 bases and J lost 5, with 12 bases in between. Germline assignment: CDR1 SGHRS and CDR2 YFSETQ. The length of the CDR3 is 13 residues. CDR3 amino acids: CASSAGTGYGYTF. CDR3 DNA sequence: TGCGCCAGCAGCGCCGGAACAGGGTATGGCTACACCTTC.